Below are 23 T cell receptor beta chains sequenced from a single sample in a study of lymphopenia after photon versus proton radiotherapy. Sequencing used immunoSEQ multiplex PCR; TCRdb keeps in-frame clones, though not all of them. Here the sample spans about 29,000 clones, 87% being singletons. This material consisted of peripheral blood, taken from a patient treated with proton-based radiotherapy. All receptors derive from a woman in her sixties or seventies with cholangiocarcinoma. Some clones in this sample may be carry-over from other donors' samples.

In nucleotides, the CDR3 is TGCGCCAGCAGCCAAGACTCGTCGAGGGGGAGTGGGGGCACAGATACGCAGTATTTT. Residues: CASSQDSSRGSGGTDTQYF. The genes are TRBV4-3 and TRBJ2-3; TRBD1 might be the D (6 bases). The germline gives CDR1 LGHNA, CDR2 YSLEER. V was trimmed by 0 bases and J by 1 base, leaving 20 bases between them. CDR3 length: 19 residues.

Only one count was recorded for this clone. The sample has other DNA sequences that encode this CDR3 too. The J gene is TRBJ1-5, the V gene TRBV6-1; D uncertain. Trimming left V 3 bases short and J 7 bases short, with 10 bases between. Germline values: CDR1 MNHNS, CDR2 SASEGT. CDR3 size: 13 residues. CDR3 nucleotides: TGTGCCAGCAGTGAGGGGAATTTCCAGCCCCAGCATTTT. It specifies CASSEGNFQPQHF.

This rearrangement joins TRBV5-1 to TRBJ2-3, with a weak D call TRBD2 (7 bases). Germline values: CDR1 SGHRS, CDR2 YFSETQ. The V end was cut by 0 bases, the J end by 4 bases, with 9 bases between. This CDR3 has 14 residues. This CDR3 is CASSLEGGPDTQYF. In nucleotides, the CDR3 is TGCGCCAGCAGCTTGGAGGGGGGGCCAGATACGCAGTATTTT.

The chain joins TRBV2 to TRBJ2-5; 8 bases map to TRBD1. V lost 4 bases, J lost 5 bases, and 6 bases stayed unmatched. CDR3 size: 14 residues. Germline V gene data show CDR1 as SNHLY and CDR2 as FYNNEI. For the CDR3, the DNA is TGTGCCAGCAGTGTGACAGGGGTGGGGGAGACCCAGTACTTC. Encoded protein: CASSVTGVGETQYF. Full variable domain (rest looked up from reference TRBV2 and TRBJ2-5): EPEVTQTPSHQVTQMGQEVILRCVPISNHLYFYWYRQILGQKVEFLVSFYNNEISEKSEIFDDQFSVERPDGSNFTLKIRSTKLEDSAMYFCASSVTGVGETQYFGPGTRLLVL.

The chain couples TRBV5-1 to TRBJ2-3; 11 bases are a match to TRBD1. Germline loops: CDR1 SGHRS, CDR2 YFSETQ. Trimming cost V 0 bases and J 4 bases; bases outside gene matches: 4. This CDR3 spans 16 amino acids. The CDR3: CASSLAGQGAADTQYF. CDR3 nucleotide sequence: TGCGCCAGCAGCTTGGCCGGACAGGGGGCGGCAGATACGCAGTATTTT.

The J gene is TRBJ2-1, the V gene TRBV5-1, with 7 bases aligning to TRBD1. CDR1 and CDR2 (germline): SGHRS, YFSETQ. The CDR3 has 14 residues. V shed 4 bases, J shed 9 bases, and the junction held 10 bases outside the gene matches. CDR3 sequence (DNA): TGCGCCAGCAGCCTCGAGCAGGGGGTGGGTGAGCAGTTCTTC. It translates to CASSLEQGVGEQFF.

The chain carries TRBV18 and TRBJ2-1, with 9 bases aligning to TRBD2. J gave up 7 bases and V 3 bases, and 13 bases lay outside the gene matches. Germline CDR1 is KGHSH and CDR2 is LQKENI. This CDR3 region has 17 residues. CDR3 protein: CASSPVSLAGLGNEQFF. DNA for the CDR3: TGTGCCAGCTCACCCGTTAGCCTAGCGGGACTCGGTAATGAGCAGTTCTTC.

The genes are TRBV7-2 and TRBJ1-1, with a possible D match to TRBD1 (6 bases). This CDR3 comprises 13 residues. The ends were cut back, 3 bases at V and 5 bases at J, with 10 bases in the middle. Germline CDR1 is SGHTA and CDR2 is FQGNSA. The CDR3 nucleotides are TGTGCCAGCAGCTTCAGGGGCCGAACTGAAGCTTTCTTT. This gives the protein CASSFRGRTEAFF.

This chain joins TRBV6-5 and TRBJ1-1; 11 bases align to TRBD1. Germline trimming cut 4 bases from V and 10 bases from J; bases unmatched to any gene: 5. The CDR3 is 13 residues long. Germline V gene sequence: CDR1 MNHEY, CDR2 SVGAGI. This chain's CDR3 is CASSFRDRGSAFF. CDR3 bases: TGTGCCAGCAGTTTCCGGGACAGGGGGTCAGCTTTCTTT.

As DNA, the CDR3 is TGTGCCAGCAGCTTAGTAGGCGAGAACACTGAAGCTTTCTTT. The encoded protein is CASSLVGENTEAFF. The V and J genes are TRBV7-9 and TRBJ1-1; no clear D gene. The germline V gene encodes CDR1 SEHNR and CDR2 FQNEAQ (reference sequence). The CDR3 is made up of 14 amino acids. V was trimmed by 1 base and J by 1 base, leaving 7 bases between them.

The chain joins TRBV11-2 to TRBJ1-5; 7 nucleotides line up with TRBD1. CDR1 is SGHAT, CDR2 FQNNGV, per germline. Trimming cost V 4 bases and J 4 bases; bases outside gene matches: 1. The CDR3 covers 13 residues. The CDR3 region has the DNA TGTGCCAGCAGCTCGGACAGGAATCAGCCCCAGCATTTT. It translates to CASSSDRNQPQHF.

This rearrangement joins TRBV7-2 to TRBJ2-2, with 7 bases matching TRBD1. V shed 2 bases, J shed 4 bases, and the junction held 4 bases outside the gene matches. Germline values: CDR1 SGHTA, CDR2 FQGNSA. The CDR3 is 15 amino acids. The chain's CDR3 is CASSLTGQRTGELFF. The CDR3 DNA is TGTGCCAGCAGCTTAACGGGACAGCGCACCGGGGAGCTGTTTTTT.

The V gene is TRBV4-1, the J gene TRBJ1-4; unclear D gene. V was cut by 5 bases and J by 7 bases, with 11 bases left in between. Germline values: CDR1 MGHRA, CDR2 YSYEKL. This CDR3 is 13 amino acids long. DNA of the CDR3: TGCGCCAGCAGCTTAATATTTGGTGAAAAACTGTTTTTT. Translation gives CASSLIFGEKLFF.

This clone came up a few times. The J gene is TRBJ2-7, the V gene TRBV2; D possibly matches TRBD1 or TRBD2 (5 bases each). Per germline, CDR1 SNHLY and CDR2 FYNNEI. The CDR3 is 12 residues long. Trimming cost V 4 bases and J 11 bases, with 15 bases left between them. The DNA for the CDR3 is TGTGCCAGCAGTGTGATTTGGGGGAGAGAGTACTTC. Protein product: CASSVIWGREYF. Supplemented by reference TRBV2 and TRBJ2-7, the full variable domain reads EPEVTQTPSHQVTQMGQEVILRCVPISNHLYFYWYRQILGQKVEFLVSFYNNEISEKSEIFDDQFSVERPDGSNFTLKIRSTKLEDSAMYFCASSVIWGREYFGPGTRLTVT.

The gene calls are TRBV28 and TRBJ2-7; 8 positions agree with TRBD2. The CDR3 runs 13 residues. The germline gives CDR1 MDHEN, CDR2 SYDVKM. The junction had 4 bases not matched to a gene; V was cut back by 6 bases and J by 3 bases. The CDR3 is CASSLAGLYEQYF. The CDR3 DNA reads TGTGCCAGCAGCCTAGCGGGCCTCTACGAGCAGTACTTC.

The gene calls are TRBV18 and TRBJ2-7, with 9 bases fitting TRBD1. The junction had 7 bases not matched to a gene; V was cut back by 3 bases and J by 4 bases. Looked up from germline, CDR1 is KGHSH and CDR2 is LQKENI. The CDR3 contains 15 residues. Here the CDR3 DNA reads TGTGCCAGCTCACCCCGAGGGACAGGGCAGTACGAGCAGTACTTC. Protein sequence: CASSPRGTGQYEQYF.

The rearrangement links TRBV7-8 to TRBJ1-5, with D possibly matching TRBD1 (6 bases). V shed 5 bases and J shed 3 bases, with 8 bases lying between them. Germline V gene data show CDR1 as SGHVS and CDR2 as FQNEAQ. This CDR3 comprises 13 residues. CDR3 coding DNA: TGTGCCAGCAGCCGACAGGACAATCAGCCCCAGCATTTT. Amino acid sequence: CASSRQDNQPQHF.

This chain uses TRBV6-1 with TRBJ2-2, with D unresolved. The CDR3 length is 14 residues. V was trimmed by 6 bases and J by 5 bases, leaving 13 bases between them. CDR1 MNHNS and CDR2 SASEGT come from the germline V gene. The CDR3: CASSAAIRTGELFF. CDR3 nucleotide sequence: TGTGCCAGCAGCGCTGCCATAAGAACCGGGGAGCTGTTTTTT.

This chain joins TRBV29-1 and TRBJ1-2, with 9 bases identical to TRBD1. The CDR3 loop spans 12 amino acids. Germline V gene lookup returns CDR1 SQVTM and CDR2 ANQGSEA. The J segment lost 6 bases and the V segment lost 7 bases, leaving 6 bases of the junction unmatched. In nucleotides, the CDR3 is TGCAGCGGGGGGACAGGGACGGATGGCTACACCTTC. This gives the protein CSGGTGTDGYTF.

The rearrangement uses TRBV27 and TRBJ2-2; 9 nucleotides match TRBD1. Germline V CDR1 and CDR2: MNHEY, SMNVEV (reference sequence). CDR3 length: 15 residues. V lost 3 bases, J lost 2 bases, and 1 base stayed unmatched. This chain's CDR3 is CASSLGQGNTGELFF. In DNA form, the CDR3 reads TGTGCCAGCAGTTTGGGACAGGGTAACACCGGGGAGCTGTTTTTT.

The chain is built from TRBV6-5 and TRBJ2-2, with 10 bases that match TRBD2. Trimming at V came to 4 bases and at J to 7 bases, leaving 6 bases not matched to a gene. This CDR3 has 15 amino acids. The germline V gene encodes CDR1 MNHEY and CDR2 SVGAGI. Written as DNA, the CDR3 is TGTGCCAGCAGTTCCAGTAGCGGGAGGCACGGGGAGCTGTTTTTT. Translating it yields CASSSSSGRHGELFF.

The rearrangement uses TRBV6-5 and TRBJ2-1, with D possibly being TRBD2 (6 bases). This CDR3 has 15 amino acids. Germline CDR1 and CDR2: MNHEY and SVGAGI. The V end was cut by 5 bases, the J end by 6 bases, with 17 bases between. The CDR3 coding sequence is TGTGCCAGCAGTCCCTTCGGTGCCGGGGGCAATGAGCAGTTCTTC. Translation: CASSPFGAGGNEQFF.

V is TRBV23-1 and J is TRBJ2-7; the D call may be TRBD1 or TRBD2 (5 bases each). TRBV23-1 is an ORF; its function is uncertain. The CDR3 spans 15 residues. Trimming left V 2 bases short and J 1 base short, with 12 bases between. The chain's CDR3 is CASSQRGRGSYEQYF. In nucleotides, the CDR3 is TGCGCCAGCAGTCAAAGGGGACGGGGATCCTACGAGCAGTACTTC.